These 3 T cell receptor beta chains were sequenced from one sample in a study of regulatory T cells in long-lasting Graves disease. Time point denoted: newly diagnosed GD, antithyroid drugs for less than 3 months. PBMC-derived RNA was used for the TCR library. Arm-PCR of CDR3 regions with iRepertoire HTBI primers generated TCR beta libraries. TCRdb ran MiXCR on the multiplex PCR reads and lists one entry per CDR3 protein. Of 400,000 to 550,000 distinct CDR3 sequences listed, about a sixth were seen once; the top ten hold approximately 12%. This sample also appeared in a second study, on T cells in Graves' hyperthyroidism and ophthalmopathy.

The specimen comprised peripheral blood mononuclear cells (PBMCs), sampled at new diagnosis, from a patient treated with antithyroid drugs. The source is a woman younger than 45 with Graves disease.

At least ten counts were recorded for this clonotype. The rearrangement uses TRBV6-1 and TRBJ2-7, with 9 bases fitting TRBD2. Germline lookup yields CDR1 MNHNS and CDR2 SASEGT. The CDR3 spans 15 residues. Germline trimming cut 7 bases from V and 1 base from J; bases unmatched to any gene: 8. The CDR3 protein is CASKILTSGSYEQYF. CDR3 coding DNA: TGTGCCAGCAAAATTCTGACTAGCGGATCCTACGAGCAGTACTTC.

J is TRBJ1-2 and V is TRBV3-1; a weak D match, TRBD1 (6 bases). Germline CDR1 reads LGHDT; CDR2 reads YNNKEL (reference sequence). V was pared by 4 bases and J by 7 bases, with 19 bases between. CDR3 length equals 15 residues. The CDR3 protein is CASSLNSGTSGGYTF. CDR3 coding DNA: TGTGCCAGCAGCCTTAACTCCGGGACAAGTGGTGGCTACACCTTC.

This clonotype was seen at least ten times. The chain has TRBV7-2 and TRBJ2-7; D is unclear. Trimming pared 1 base from V and 3 bases from J, leaving 13 bases between. Per the germline V gene, CDR1 is SGHTA and CDR2 is FQGNSA. This CDR3 contains 15 residues. CDR3 sequence: CASSLGVRSYYEQYF. As DNA, the CDR3 is TGTGCCAGCAGCTTAGGGGTTCGCTCCTACTACGAGCAGTACTTC.